A selection of T cell receptor beta chains follows, all from one sample in a study of regulatory T cells in long-lasting Graves disease. TCRdb reprocessed the multiplex PCR reads via MiXCR and lists one record per CDR3 protein. The sample contains approximately 350,000 distinct CDR3 sequences, under 20% of which appear only once. This sample was also put to use in a study of T cells in Graves' hyperthyroidism and ophthalmopathy.

The specimen comprised peripheral blood mononuclear cells (PBMCs), sampled at new diagnosis, from a patient treated with antithyroid drugs. These receptors came from a woman between 18 and 29 years old with Graves disease. CDR3s include the opening cysteine and the closing phenylalanine or tryptophan. Each record gives: J gene, clone size, V gene, D gene, CDR3 protein, CDR3 DNA. D genes are given only for firm matches. The size of a clone is reported for some rows only, either as once, few or many, or as a class for expanded clones.

j_gene: TRBJ2-3
abundance: many
v_gene: TRBV5-1
d_gene: TRBD1
CDR3aa: CASSLGDRDTDTQYF
CDR3nt: TGCGCCAGCAGCCTCGGGGACAGGGACACAGATACGCAGTATTTT

j_gene: TRBJ1-5
abundance: few
v_gene: TRBV15
d_gene: NA
CDR3aa: CATSRMVARGTNQPQHF
CDR3nt: TGTGCCACCAGCAGAATGGTAGCCAGGGGCACCAATCAGCCCCAGCATTTT

j_gene: TRBJ2-1
abundance: many
v_gene: TRBV3-1
d_gene: NA
CDR3aa: CASSQGDGSYNEQFF
CDR3nt: TGTGCCAGCAGCCAAGGCGATGGCTCCTACAATGAGCAGTTCTTC

j_gene: TRBJ1-1
abundance: many
v_gene: TRBV30
d_gene: NA
CDR3aa: CAWSGHTEAFF
CDR3nt: TGTGCCTGGAGTGGCCACACTGAAGCTTTCTTT

j_gene: TRBJ2-3
abundance: NA
v_gene: TRBV20-1
d_gene: NA
CDR3aa: CSARVWGRTDTQYF
CDR3nt: TGCAGTGCTAGAGTGTGGGGGCGCACAGATACGCAGTATTTT

j_gene: TRBJ2-5
abundance: NA
v_gene: TRBV3-1
d_gene: NA
CDR3aa: CASSQDGRQQETQYF
CDR3nt: TGTGCCAGCAGCCAAGATGGGAGACAGCAAGAGACCCAGTACTTC

j_gene: TRBJ2-7
abundance: NA
v_gene: TRBV27
d_gene: NA
CDR3aa: CASSLSRAGDEQYF
CDR3nt: TGTGCCAGCAGTTTGTCTCGGGCGGGCGATGAGCAGTACTTC

j_gene: TRBJ1-5
abundance: many
v_gene: TRBV7-6
d_gene: NA
CDR3aa: CASSPVGAEQPQHF
CDR3nt: TGTGCCAGCAGCCCGGTAGGGGCGGAACAGCCCCAGCATTTT

j_gene: TRBJ2-5
abundance: few
v_gene: TRBV20-1
d_gene: TRBD2
CDR3aa: CSPIGEGGGETQYF
CDR3nt: TGCAGTCCTATAGGGGAGGGCGGCGGGGAGACCCAGTACTTC

j_gene: TRBJ1-1
abundance: many
v_gene: TRBV27
d_gene: TRBD1
CDR3aa: CASSFTGGTNTEAFF
CDR3nt: TGTGCCAGCAGTTTCACAGGGGGTACGAACACTGAAGCTTTCTTT

j_gene: TRBJ2-3
abundance: many
v_gene: TRBV5-6
d_gene: NA
CDR3aa: CASSSTRTDTQYF
CDR3nt: TGTGCCAGCAGCTCCACTAGAACTGATACGCAGTATTTT